The entry that follows covers one T cell receptor beta chain sequence. The record originates from a study of blood T cell repertoires in COVID-19. In the study overall: From the United States, Italy and Spain came samples of acute and convalescent COVID-19.

The CDR3 is made up of 14 amino acids. Trimming took 4 bases from V and 4 from J, leaving 13 bases between them. Germline-derived CDR1 and CDR2 are SEHNR and FQNEAQ (reference sequence). Original data processing: Reference gene primer amplification yielded estimated nucleated cell counts. Profiling relied on immunoSEQ multiplex PCR, and the TCRdb table lists in-frame clones only, not all of them. V, J and clone size reflect that table, while D and trimming were determined from the DNA. In the table there are 150,000 to 180,000 clones, 70% to 90% of which are singletons. The Seattle patients joined while their infection was active and were tracked longitudinally afterward.

The V and J genes are TRBV7-9 and TRBJ1-1, with unresolved D. What was sequenced was peripheral blood. The TCR originated in a man aged 55 to 69 with COVID-19, enrolled during active disease. The CDR3 here is CASSSEPRGTEAFF. CDR3 nucleotides: TGTGCCAGCAGCTCCGAGCCCCGGGGCACTGAAGCTTTCTTT.